This T cell receptor (beta chain) stems from a study of CD8+CD57+ T cells in acquired aplastic anemia. Overall study results and limits: Researchers report that some 31 CD8+ CDR3 sequences appeared in both patients and controls.

Profiling that covered TCR beta VDJ and CDR3 relied on genomic DNA as its template. TCRdb recomputed calls from the reads with MiXCR, one row per CDR3 protein. Of about 160,000 distinct CDR3 sequences detected, approximately 43% appear once; the ten largest clones hold 1.1%. Concerning this clonotype itself: The antigen remains undetermined.

The V end was cut by 5 bases, the J end by 3 bases, with 13 bases between. The CDR3 is 14 amino acids. Germline V CDR1 and CDR2: MGHDK, SYGVNS. The clonotype comes from a human donor in good health. Source material: sorted CD4+, CD8+, or CD8+CD57+ T cells (not recorded which) from PBMCs. This sequence joins TRBV25-1 and TRBJ1-2; D gene ambiguous. The CDR3 DNA is TGTGCCAGCAGTCCGGACCGGTACTACTATGGCTACACCTTC. Protein sequence: CASSPDRYYYGYTF.